The clone carrying this TCR beta chain was recorded at least ten times. Its antigen is still unknown. RNA transcripts served as the template for amplifying TCR beta CDR3 regions. TCR CDR3 underwent first-round RT-PCR with the HTBI primer set. One entry per CDR3 protein, called by TCRdb with MiXCR from the multiplex PCR reads. Among more than 450,000 distinct CDR3 sequences listed, 14% were seen once. The definition of stable Graves' hyperthyroidism was no ophthalmopathy progression within 18 months. Recently diagnosed hyperthyroidism of less than 2 months' duration affected patients aged 18 to 65. Out of 8.5 to 10 ml of fresh peripheral blood came the PBMCs. From germline, CDR1 is KGHSH and CDR2 LQKENI. J was trimmed by 5 bases and V by 6 bases; bases with no gene match: 7. CDR3 length: 15 residues. These data are taken from a study of T cells in Graves' hyperthyroidism and ophthalmopathy. Study-level points and caveats: Clonotypes that were expanded in thyroid above 0.001 mostly appeared in blood too.

This chain links TRBV18 with TRBJ2-7; 13 nucleotides align to TRBD2. The receptor was derived from a woman aged 35 to 49 with Graves' hyperthyroidism. The source material was blood. The CDR3 spells CASSLGTSGIDEQYF. CDR3 nucleotide sequence: TGTGCCAGCTCCCTAGGGACTAGCGGGATCGACGAGCAGTACTTC.